This TCR beta chain comes out of a study of cytomegalovirus exposure and HLA in healthy donors. As concerns this clone: Its cognate antigen is unknown.

It was with 60 Vbeta and 13 Jbeta primers that the PCR ran. Here immunoSEQ multiplex PCR was the method, and the copy in TCRdb shows in-frame clones only, minus some. The table shows approximately 200,000 clones, with roughly 80% occurring only once. The study's findings and limits: Some highly shared sequence variants likely arose as a pipeline artifact. A later analysis linked a missense DCLRE1C variant to TCR beta V- and J-gene trimming. Earlier analysis found most TCR beta V segments productive about 90% or about 30% of the time.

Trimming removed 2 bases at V and 5 bases at J, with 14 bases between. This CDR3 has 15 amino acids. In germline, CDR1 is SGHNT, CDR2 YYREEE (reference sequence). The material sequenced was PBMCs. The receptor comes from a girl aged 2-10 years in good health and CMV-seronegative. The rearrangement joins TRBV5-4 to TRBJ1-5; D gene ambiguous. CDR3 nucleotides: TGTGCCAGCAGCTTTTCCCCGGTTCCCGATCAGCCCCAGCATTTT. Residues: CASSFSPVPDQPQHF. Drawing the rest from reference TRBV5-4 and TRBJ1-5, the complete variable domain is ETGVTQSPTHLIKTRGQQVTLRCSSQSGHNTVSWYQQALGQGPQFIFQYYREEENGRGNFPPRFSGLQFPNYSSELNVNALELDDSALYLCASSFSPVPDQPQHFGDGTRLSIL.